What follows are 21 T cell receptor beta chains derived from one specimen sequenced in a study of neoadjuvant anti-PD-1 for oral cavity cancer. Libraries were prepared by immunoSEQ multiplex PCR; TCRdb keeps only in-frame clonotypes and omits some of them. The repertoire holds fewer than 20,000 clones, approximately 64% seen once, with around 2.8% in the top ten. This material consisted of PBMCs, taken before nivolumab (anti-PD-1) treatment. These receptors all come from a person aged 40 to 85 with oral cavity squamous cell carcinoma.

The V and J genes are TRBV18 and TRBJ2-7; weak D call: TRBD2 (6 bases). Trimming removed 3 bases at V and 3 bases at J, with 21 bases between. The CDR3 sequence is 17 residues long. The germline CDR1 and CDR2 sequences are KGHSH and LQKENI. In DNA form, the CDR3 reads TGTGCCAGCTCACCGCCGATGGTAAGGGAGGCCAACTACGAGCAGTACTTC. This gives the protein CASSPPMVREANYEQYF.

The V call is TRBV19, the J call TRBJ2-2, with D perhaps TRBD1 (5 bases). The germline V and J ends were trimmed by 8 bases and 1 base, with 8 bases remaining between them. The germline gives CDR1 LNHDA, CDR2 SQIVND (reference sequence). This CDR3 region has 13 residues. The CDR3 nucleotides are TGTGCCAGTGCAGGGATGAACACCGGGGAGCTGTTTTTT. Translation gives CASAGMNTGELFF.

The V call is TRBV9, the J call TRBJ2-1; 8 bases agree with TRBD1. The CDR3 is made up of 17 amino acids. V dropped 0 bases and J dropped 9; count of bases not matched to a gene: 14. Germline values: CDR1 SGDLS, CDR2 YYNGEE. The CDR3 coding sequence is TGTGCCAGCAGCGTAGATCTAGGGCAGGGGGCATTGGGTGAGCAGTTCTTC. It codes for CASSVDLGQGALGEQFF.

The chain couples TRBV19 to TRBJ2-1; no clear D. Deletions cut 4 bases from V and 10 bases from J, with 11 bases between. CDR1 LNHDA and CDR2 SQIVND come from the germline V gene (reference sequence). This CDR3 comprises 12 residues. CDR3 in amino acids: CASSTLLREQFF. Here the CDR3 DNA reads TGTGCCAGTAGTACCCTTTTACGCGAGCAGTTCTTC.

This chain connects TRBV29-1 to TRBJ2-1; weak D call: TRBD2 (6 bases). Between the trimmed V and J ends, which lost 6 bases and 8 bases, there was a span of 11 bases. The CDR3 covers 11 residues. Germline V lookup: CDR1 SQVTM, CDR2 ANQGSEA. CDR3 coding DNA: TGCAGCGTGGGGACTTGGGATGAGCAGTTCTTC. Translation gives CSVGTWDEQFF.

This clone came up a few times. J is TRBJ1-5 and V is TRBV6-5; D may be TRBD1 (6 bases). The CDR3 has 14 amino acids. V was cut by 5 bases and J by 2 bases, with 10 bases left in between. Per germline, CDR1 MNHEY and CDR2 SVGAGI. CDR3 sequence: CASSRGDGNQPQHF. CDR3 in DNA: TGTGCCAGCAGTAGGGGGGACGGCAATCAGCCCCAGCATTTT.

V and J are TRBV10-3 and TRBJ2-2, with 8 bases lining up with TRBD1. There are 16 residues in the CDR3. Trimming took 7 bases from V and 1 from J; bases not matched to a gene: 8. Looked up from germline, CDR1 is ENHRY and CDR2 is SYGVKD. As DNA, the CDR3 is TGTGCCATCACCCAGGCCGGGACAGGGAACACCGGGGAGCTGTTTTTT. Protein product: CAITQAGTGNTGELFF.

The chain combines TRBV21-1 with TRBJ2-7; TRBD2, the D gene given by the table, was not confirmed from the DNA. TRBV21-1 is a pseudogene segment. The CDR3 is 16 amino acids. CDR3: CASTPPGTSGSYEQYF. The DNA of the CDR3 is TGTGCCAGCACCCCACCCGGGACTAGCGGCTCCTACGAGCAGTACTTC.

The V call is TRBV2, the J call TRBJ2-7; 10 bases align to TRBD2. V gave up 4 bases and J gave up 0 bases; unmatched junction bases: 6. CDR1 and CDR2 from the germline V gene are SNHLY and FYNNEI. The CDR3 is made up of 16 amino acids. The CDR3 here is CASSVGLAVSSYEQYF. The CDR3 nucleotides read TGTGCCAGCAGTGTCGGACTAGCGGTGAGCTCCTACGAGCAGTACTTC.

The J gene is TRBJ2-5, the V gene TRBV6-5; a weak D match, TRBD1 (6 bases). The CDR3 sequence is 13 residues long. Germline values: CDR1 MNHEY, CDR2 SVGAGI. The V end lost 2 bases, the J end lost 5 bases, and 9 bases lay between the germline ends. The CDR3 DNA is TGTGCCAGCAGTTACGGGGGCATTGAGACCCAGTACTTC. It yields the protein CASSYGGIETQYF.

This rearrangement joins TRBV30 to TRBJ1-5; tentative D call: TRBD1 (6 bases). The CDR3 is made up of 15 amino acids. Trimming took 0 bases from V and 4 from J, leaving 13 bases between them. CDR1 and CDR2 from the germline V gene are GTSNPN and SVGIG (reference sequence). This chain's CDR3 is CAWSVEGGENQPQHF. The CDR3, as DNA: TGTGCCTGGAGTGTAGAAGGGGGGGAGAATCAGCCCCAGCATTTT.

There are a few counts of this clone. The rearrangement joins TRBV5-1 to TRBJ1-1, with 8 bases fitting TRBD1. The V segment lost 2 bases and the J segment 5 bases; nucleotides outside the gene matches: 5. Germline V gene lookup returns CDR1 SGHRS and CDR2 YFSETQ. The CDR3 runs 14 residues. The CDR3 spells CASSFQGADTEAFF. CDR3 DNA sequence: TGCGCCAGCAGCTTCCAGGGGGCCGATACTGAAGCTTTCTTT.

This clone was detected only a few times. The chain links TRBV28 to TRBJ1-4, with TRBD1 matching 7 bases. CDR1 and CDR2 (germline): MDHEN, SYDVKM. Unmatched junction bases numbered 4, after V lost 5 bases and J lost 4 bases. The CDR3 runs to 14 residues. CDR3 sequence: CASSPTGNNEKLFF. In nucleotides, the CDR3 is TGTGCCAGCAGTCCGACAGGGAATAATGAAAAACTGTTTTTT.

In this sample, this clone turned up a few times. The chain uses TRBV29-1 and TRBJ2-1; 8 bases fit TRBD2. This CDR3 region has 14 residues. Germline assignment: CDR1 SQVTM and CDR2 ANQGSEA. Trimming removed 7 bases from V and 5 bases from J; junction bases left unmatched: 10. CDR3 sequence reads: CSAVSGRGNNEQFF. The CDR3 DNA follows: TGCAGCGCCGTGAGCGGGAGAGGAAACAATGAGCAGTTCTTC.

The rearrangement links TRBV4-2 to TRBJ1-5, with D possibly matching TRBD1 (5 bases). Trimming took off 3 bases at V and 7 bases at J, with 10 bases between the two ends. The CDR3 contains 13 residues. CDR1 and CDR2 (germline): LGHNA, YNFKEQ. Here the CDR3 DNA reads TGTGCCAGCAGCCAGGGGGTGACCCAGCCCCAGCATTTT. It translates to CASSQGVTQPQHF.

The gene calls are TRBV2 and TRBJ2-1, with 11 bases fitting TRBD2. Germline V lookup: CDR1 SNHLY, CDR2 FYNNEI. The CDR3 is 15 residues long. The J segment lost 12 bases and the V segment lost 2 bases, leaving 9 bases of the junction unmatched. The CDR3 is CASSERTSGRFWQFF. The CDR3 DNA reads TGTGCCAGCAGTGAACGTACTAGCGGGAGATTTTGGCAGTTCTTC.

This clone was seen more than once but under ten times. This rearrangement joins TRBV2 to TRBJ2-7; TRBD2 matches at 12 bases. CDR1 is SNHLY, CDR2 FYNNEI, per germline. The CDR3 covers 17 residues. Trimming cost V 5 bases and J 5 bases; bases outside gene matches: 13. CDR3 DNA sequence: TGTGCCAGCAGTTCGCGTCTAGCGGGAGGGACCCCCAACGAGCAGTACTTC. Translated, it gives CASSSRLAGGTPNEQYF. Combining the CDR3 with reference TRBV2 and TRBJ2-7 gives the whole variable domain EPEVTQTPSHQVTQMGQEVILRCVPISNHLYFYWYRQILGQKVEFLVSFYNNEISEKSEIFDDQFSVERPDGSNFTLKIRSTKLEDSAMYFCASSSRLAGGTPNEQYFGPGTRLTVT.

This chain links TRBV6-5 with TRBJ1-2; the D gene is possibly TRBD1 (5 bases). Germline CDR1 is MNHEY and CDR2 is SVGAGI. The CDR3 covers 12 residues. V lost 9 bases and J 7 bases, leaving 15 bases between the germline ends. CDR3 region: CASGRGVGGYTF. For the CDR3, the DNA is TGTGCCAGTGGGCGAGGGGTGGGTGGCTACACCTTC.

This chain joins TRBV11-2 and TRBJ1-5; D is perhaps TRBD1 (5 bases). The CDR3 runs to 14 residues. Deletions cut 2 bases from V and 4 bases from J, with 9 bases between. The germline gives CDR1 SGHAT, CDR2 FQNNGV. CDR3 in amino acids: CASSLRGSNQPQHF. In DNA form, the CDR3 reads TGTGCCAGCAGCTTAAGGGGTTCAAATCAGCCCCAGCATTTT.

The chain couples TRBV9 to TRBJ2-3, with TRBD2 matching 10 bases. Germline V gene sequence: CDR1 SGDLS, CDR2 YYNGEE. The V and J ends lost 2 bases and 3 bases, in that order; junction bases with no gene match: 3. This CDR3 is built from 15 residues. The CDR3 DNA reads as TGTGCCAGCAGCGTTAGGGGACTAGCGACAGATACGCAGTATTTT. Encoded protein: CASSVRGLATDTQYF.

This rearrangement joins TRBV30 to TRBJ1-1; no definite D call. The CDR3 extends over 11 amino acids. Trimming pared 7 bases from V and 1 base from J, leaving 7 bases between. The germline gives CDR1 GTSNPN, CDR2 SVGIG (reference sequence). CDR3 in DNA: TGTGCCTCCCCGGGGAACACTGAAGCTTTCTTT. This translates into CASPGNTEAFF. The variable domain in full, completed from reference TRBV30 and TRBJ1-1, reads SQTIHQWPATLVQPVGSPLSLECTVEGTSNPNLYWYRQAAGRGLQLLFYSVGIGQISSEVPQNLSASRPQDRQFILSSKKLLLSDSGFYLCASPGNTEAFFGQGTRLTVV.